This paragraph reports one T cell receptor beta chain. Its antigen specificity is not known. No much larger clonotype is one base removed from it; base qualities were not supplied. The sample originates from a study of cytomegalovirus exposure and HLA in healthy donors (dated by TCRdb to about 2017). Regarding the complete study: An earlier analysis of approximately 640 of the donors reported about 250 Gb of sequence data and around 110 million unique TCR beta sequences from around 200 million T cells. Among the roughly 400 genotyped donors, approximately 77% belonged to the genetic ancestry cluster associated with self-reported Caucasian donors. Donor age, sex, ethnicity and CMV serostatus were compiled alongside the repertoire data. Four to six DR-DQ haplotypes were handled as single units for association and clustering, since linkage in the cohort was strong. In the later analysis, no new phenotypic data were used to find candidate immune exposures; instead, reliance was placed on TCR beta sequences and their occurrence across donors. An early release covering roughly 640 HLA-typed donors comprised 250 to 350 gigabases of sequencing data and tens of millions of unique TCR sequences. Every discovery cohort repertoire had been produced on one sequencing platform. In addition to the first cohort of 666 subjects, a separate validation cohort of about 120 different subjects was used. The aim of the study was to test whether cataloging public T cell receptors could identify signatures of past pathogen exposure. A later analysis re-examined previously published TCR beta repertoires from hundreds of donors and added high-resolution HLA genotyping to investigate patterns of TCR occurrence. Class I and class II HLA loci were covered by the typing at four-digit resolution. In a later genetic analysis, genome-wide SNP genotypes for about three fifths of the roughly 670 donors were used, and that subset was treated as a discovery cohort. To predict cytomegalovirus infection status, the study combined high-throughput TCR immunosequencing, statistical association of individual TCRs with disease status, and machine learning. An earlier analysis of 450 to 750 of the donors used high-throughput TCR beta sequencing to judge whether each TCR beta V gene segment behaved as functional or pseudogenic. Among 300 to 500 genotyped donors of the cohort, an average of roughly 230,000 unique TCR beta nucleotide sequences was sequenced per donor, of which approximately 18% were non-productive. The study used immunosequencing to profile the T cell repertoires of 670 or so subjects and linked those repertoires to cytomegalovirus serostatus. Typing coverage varied by locus: roughly 629-640 donors for A, B, C, DRB1 and DQB1; 522 for DQA1; around 570 for DPA1; roughly 450 for DPB1. What the work shows at the level of the full study, not this receptor alone: Linkage disequilibrium might explain the correlated functional status among segregating V segments, but an unknown experimental factor could not be ruled out. According to a later genetic analysis, donors in an Asian-associated ancestry cluster had fewer N-insertions in productive TCRs than the approximately 630-donor mean. Some IMGT-functional V segments, including TRBV6-2 and TRBV6-3, could not be told apart with the 87-base-pair reads, so those segments were excluded. The study gave a list of under 200 TCR beta chains associated with cytomegalovirus. A group of highly shared sequence variants was considered likely to be a technical artifact of the sequencing pipeline. Assigning TCR associations to individual alleles was difficult when HLA alleles, especially DR and DQ, strongly co-occurred. Because HLA typing was unavailable for some donors at each locus, only the typed subset was used in association tests. A further reported finding was that TCR beta sequences accurately predicted the HLA-A and HLA-B alleles for most subjects in the first cohort. A later analysis found that most CMV-associated TCR beta chains appeared HLA-restricted, with HLA associations seemingly driven largely by CMV exposure. In a later genetic analysis, a missense DCLRE1C variant was associated with V-gene and J-gene trimming of TCR beta chains, and the association was replicated in an independent cohort. In a later analysis, several top co-occurrence clusters were reported to appear linked to parvovirus B19, influenza, CMV and Epstein-Barr virus. A few of the identified cytomegalovirus-associated TCR beta chains were confirmed in vitro to be specific for cytomegalovirus antigens. Immune exposure information for the cohort was limited to CMV serostatus. A later analysis associated 17,000 or so TCR beta sequences with specific HLA alleles at a false discovery rate of 0.05. The classifier was reported to diagnose cytomegalovirus status with high specificity and sensitivity in both the original and validation cohorts. Most TCR sequences were seen in very few donors, while some public TCRs were found in many individuals. In a later analysis, HLA-associated TCR beta chains were found to be more clonally expanded and to have lower generation probabilities than equally common non-associated chains. Because counts were too low, approximately 15 rarely observed V segments, including chromosome 9 orphons, were excluded from the earlier analysis of a few hundred of the donors. The cohort was sequenced for TCR beta chains only, and without alpha or paired-chain data the features that could be detected were limited. It was suggested by the authors that the approach could potentially be generalized to other disease states and immunological phenotypes. The presence/absence analyses assumed that sequencing depth was roughly uniform across donors, and that assumption may not be true. In a later analysis, TCR association rates were found to vary across HLA loci, with the most associated TCRs seen for DRB1 alleles and the fewest for HLA-C alleles. In an earlier analysis of around 600 of the donors, most TCR beta V segments appeared in productive rearrangements about 90% or about 30% of the time, broadly matching IMGT annotations.

The method behind the library was the immunoSEQ multiplex PCR assay. A mixture of 60 forward primers for TCR Vbeta segments and 13 reverse primers for TCR Jbeta segments was used in the multiplex PCR. The CDR3 region of rearranged TCR beta genes was amplified from genomic DNA by a multiplex PCR assay. On the Illumina HiSeq System, the amplified TCR beta libraries were sequenced as 87-base-pair reads. Under the source paper's analysis protocol: A later analysis counted about 80 million unique TCR beta chains across the 550 to 750 repertoires, and around 12 million of these chains were shared by at least two donors. A nearest-neighbor algorithm error-corrected the raw reads and collapsed the reads into unique sequences, merging closely related sequences to remove PCR and sequencing errors. CDR3 sequences were aligned to IMGT reference sequences to assign V, D and J gene segments. For a sequence to be retained, a match of at least six nucleotides to both a V gene segment and a J gene segment was required. A rearrangement counted as productive if the CDR3 had no stop codons and remained in frame with V and J, and every other rearrangement counted as non-productive. CDR3 was defined according to IMGT convention as the region running from the second conserved V-encoded cysteine to the conserved J-encoded phenylalanine. Sequences without an unambiguous match to a single V gene segment were excluded from the earlier analysis of a few hundred of the donors. An earlier analysis of some 500 of the donors classified V segments as functional when productive rearrangements were above 56.7% and as segregating when the standard deviation between donors was above 5%. To diagnose cytomegalovirus status from the catalog of TCR beta chain sequences, a statistical classification framework was built. A later analysis assigned V and J genes by comparing TCR nucleotide sequences with IMGT/GENE-DB human TR gene sequences. A later analysis assigned CDR3 sequences and most-parsimonious VDJ recombination scenarios with the TCRdist pipeline. In a later analysis, each TCR beta chain was defined by its CDR3 amino acid sequence together with its V-gene family, and reads without a unique V-gene family were excluded. As a way to deal with suspected cross-contamination and a sequencing artifact, a later analysis dropped approximately 590 nucleotide sequences that were highly shared and had low generation probability. In a later analysis, a clonal expansion index for each public chain was calculated from normalized within-repertoire ranks of inferred template counts. Generation probabilities in a later analysis came from a VDJ recombination model fitted to out-of-frame rearrangements, and those results were checked against IGoR. In a later analysis, TCR-TCR, TCR-HLA and TCR-CMV co-occurrence was scored with hypergeometric tests, and a repertoire-size bias correction was applied to TCR pairs. A later analysis estimated false discovery rates by permuting HLA or CMV assignments 20 times. In a later analysis, co-occurring TCRs were grouped using DBSCAN, with TCRdist sequence similarity added in when clustering inside HLA-allele-positive subsets. Co-occurrence clustering excluded repertoires with fewer than 30,000 or more than 120,000 public chains, plus five with anomalous nucleotide sharing. TCRdb limited this immuneACCESS table to in-frame rearrangements with V and J called. A share of clones is missing; checked studies link under half to unresolved V genes, and the rest is unexplained. V and J calls and clone size are as listed in that table; D and trimming were resolved from the DNA. The sample contains 250,000 to 350,000 clones, around 86% of them found a single time. The biggest ten clones account for around 4.2% of the sample.

The CDR3 numbers 14 residues from cysteine through phenylalanine. Kept here is only the CDR3 DNA, which spans 42 bases and is read in frame from base 1. The germline V gene provides CDR1 SGHAT and CDR2 FQNNGV. V is pared back by 1 base and J by 9 bases, with 16 bases lying between the germline termini. The cohort was made up of several hundred healthy bone marrow donors. At the time of sampling, every cohort member was nominally healthy, though immune exposures that went unrecorded were likely present. The donor was CMV seropositive and belonged to the group of about 290 seropositive cohort members. Every donor gave a peripheral blood sample, and the peripheral blood mononuclear cells from that sample were used for TCR beta sequencing. The Qiagen DNeasy Blood Extraction Kit was used to extract genomic DNA from the blood cell samples.

The sample consisted of PBMCs. The V and J segments used are TRBV11-2 and TRBJ2-7; the D segment could be TRBD1, given 5 matching bases. The TCR comes from a man aged 35 to 55 in good health and CMV-seropositive. The nucleotide sequence reads as follows: TGTGCCAGCAGCTTAGCGGTCCGTCAGGGTGGGCAGTACTTC. It translates to CASSLAVRQGGQYF.